This T cell receptor beta chain was documented in a study of OX40 agonist ivuxolimab in advanced cancers. About the research overall: Ivuxolimab is an agonistic anti-OX40 (CD134) antibody, and patients were treated with it.

Germline V lookup: CDR1 MGHDK, CDR2 SYGVNS. The V and J ends lost 3 bases and 4 bases, in that order; junction bases with no gene match: 10. There are 16 residues in the CDR3. Measured with immunoSEQ multiplex PCR; TCRdb has only the in-frame clones, and not every one. There are around 80,000 clones in the sample; roughly 90% occur only once, and 0.15% to 0.2% lies in the top ten. The clonotype originates from an adult with an advanced solid tumor such as melanoma, head and neck, liver or kidney cancer. The sequences come from CD4+ or CD8+ T cells sorted from blood, collected in a trial of the OX40 agonist ivuxolimab. The rearrangement joins TRBV25-1 to TRBJ2-7; 9 nucleotides agree with TRBD1. This chain's CDR3 is CASSEGSGDRVYEQYF. As DNA, the CDR3 is TGTGCCAGCAGTGAGGGGTCGGGGGACAGGGTATACGAGCAGTACTTC.